The clone carrying this TCR beta chain was observed many times. Making TCR cDNA involved 5'RACE template switching, which added UMIs and a universal primer site. TCRdb recomputed calls from the 5' RACE reads with MiXCR, one row per CDR3 protein. In the table there are under 55,000 distinct CDR3 sequences, under 8% of which are singletons. This entry is derived from a study of T cells after yellow fever vaccination. Study-wide results and limits: Subsequent to the booster, the majority of primary-vaccination clones reappeared (roughly 97% CD4, about 90% CD8). Repertoires sorted by FACS could include abundant clonotypes that are contaminants from the bulk population. The secondary response showed a weaker magnitude and a faster peak, day 5 versus 15.

The CDR3 covers 15 residues. V trimming: 3 bases; J trimming: 2 bases; junction bases outside the gene matches: 7. Germline-derived CDR1 and CDR2 are SGDLS and YYNGEE. The TCR was taken from a young man who received the YFV17D yellow fever vaccine. The sample consisted of CD8+ T cells not binding an NS4B(214-222) dextramer, sorted from PBMCs, taken 45 days after the yellow fever booster vaccination. The rearrangement joins TRBV9 to TRBJ2-5; 7 nucleotides align to TRBD2. CDR3 DNA sequence: TGTGCCAGCAGCGCTTCACTAGCGAGGCAAGAGACCCAGTACTTC. Residues: CASSASLARQETQYF.